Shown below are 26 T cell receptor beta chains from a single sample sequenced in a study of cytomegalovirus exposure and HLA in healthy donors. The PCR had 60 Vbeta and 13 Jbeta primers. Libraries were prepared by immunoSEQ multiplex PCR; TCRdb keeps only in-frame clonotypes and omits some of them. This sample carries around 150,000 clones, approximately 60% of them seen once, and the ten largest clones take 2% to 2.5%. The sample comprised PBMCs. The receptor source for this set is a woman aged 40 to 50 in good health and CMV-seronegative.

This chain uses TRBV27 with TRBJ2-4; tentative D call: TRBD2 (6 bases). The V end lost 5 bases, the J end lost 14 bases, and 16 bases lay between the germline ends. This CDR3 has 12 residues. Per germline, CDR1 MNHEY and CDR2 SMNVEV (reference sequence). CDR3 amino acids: CASSTLGTGEYF. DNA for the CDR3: TGTGCCAGCAGTACACTCGGGACGGGGGAGTACTTC.

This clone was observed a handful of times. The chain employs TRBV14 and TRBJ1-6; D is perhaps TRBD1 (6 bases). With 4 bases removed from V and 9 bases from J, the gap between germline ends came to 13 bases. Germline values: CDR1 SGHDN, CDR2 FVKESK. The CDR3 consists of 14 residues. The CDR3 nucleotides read TGTGCCAGCAGCCGTGGGGGGGCGCGTTCACCCCTCCACTTT. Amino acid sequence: CASSRGGARSPLHF.

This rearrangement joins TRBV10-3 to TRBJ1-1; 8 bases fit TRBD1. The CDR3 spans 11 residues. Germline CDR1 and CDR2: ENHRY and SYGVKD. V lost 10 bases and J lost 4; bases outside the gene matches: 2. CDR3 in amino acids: CATTGGTEAFF. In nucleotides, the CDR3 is TGTGCCACCACAGGGGGCACTGAAGCTTTCTTT.

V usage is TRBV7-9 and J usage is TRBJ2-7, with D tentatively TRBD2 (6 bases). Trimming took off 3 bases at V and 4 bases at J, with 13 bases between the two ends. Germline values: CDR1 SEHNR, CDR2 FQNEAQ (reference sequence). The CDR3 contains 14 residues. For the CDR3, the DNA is TGTGCCAGCAGCTTCACGGGGGAATTATACGAGCAGTACTTC. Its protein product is CASSFTGELYEQYF. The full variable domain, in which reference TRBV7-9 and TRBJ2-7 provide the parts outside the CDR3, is DTGVSQNPRHKITKRGQNVTFRCDPISEHNRLYWYRQTLGQGPEFLTYFQNEAQLEKSRLLSDRFSAERPKGSFSTLEIQRTEQGDSAMYLCASSFTGELYEQYFGPGTRLTVT.

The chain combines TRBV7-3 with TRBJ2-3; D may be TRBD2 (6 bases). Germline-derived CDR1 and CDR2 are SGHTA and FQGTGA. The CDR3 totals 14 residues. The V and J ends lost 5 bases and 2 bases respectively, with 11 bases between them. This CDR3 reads CASSARGTTDTQYF. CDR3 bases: TGTGCCAGCAGCGCCCGGGGGACCACAGATACGCAGTATTTT.

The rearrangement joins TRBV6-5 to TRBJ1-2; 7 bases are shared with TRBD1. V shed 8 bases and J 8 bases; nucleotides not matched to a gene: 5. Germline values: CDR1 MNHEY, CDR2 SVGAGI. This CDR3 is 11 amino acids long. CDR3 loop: CASGTGVGYTF. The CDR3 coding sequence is TGTGCCAGCGGAACAGGGGTCGGCTACACCTTC.

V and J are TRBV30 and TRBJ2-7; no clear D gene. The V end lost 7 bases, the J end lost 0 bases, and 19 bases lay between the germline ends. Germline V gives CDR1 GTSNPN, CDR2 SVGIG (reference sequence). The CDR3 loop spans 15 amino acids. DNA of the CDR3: TGTGCCTACCTCCACCTCATCCGGAGCTCCTACGAGCAGTACTTC. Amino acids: CAYLHLIRSSYEQYF.

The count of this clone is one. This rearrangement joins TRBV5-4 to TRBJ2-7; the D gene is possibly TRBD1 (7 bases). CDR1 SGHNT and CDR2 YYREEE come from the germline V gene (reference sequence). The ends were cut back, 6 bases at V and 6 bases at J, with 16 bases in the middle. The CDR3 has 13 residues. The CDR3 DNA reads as TGTGCCAGCACGTCCCAGGGGGGACTCGAGCAGTACTTC. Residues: CASTSQGGLEQYF.

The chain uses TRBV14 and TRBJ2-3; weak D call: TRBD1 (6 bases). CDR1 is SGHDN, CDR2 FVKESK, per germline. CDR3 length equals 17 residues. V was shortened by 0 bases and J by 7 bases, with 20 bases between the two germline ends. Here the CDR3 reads CASSQDLPGAARNTQYF. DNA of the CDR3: TGTGCCAGCAGCCAAGACTTGCCAGGGGCTGCTAGGAATACGCAGTATTTT.

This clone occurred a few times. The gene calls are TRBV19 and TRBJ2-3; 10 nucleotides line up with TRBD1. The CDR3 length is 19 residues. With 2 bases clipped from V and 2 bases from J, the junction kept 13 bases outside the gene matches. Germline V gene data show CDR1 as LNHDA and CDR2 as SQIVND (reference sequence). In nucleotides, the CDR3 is TGTGCCAGTAGTATACATTCGGGACAGGGGACCCTAAACACAGATACGCAGTATTTT. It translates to CASSIHSGQGTLNTDTQYF. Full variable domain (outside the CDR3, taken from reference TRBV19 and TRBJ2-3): DGGITQSPKYLFRKEGQNVTLSCEQNLNHDAMYWYRQDPGQGLRLIYYSQIVNDFQKGDIAEGYSVSREKKESFPLTVTSAQKNPTAFYLCASSIHSGQGTLNTDTQYFGPGTRLTVL.

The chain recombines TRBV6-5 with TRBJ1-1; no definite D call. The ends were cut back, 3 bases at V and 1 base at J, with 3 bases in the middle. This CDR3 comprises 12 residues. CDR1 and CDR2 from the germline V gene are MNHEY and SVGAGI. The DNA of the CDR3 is TGTGCCAGCAGTTATCAGAACACTGAAGCTTTCTTT. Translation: CASSYQNTEAFF.

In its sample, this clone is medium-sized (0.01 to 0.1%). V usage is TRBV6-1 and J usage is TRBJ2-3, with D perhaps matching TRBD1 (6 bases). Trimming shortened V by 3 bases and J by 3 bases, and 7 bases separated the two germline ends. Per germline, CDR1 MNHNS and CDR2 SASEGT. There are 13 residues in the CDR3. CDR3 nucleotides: TGTGCCAGCAGTGACCAGGGGACAGATACGCAGTATTTT. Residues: CASSDQGTDTQYF.

CDR3 loop: CASSLSRGGEQYF. The CDR3, as DNA: TGTGCCAGCAGTTTGTCGAGGGGAGGGGAGCAGTACTTC. The chain recombines TRBV28 with TRBJ2-7, with 7 bases lining up with TRBD2. The CDR3 sequence is 13 residues long. Germline V gene lookup returns CDR1 MDHEN and CDR2 SYDVKM. The trim removed 3 bases at V and 7 bases at J, leaving 6 bases unmatched. Full variable domain (rest looked up from reference TRBV28 and TRBJ2-7): DVKVTQSSRYLVKRTGEKVFLECVQDMDHENMFWYRQDPGLGLRLIYFSYDVKMKEKGDIPEGYSVSREKKERFSLILESASTNQTSMYLCASSLSRGGEQYFGPGTRLTVT.

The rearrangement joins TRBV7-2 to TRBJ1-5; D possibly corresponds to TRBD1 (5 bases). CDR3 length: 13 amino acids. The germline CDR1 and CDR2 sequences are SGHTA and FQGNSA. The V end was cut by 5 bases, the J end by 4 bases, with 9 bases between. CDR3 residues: CASSNGGNQPQHF. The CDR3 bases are TGTGCCAGCAGCAACGGGGGGAATCAGCCCCAGCATTTT.

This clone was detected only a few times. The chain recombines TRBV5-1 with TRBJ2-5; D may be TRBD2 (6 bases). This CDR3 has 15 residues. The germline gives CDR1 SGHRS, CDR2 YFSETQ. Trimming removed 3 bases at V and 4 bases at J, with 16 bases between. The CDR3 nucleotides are TGCGCCAGCAGCTCGAGGGACTGGGTAGCAGAGACCCAGTACTTC. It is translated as CASSSRDWVAETQYF.

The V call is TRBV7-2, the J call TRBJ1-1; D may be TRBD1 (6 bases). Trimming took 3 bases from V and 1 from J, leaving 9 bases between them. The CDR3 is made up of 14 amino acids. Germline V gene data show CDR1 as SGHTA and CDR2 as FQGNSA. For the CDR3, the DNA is TGTGCCAGCAGCTTTGACAGGACGAACACTGAAGCTTTCTTT. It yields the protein CASSFDRTNTEAFF.

The CDR3 DNA is TGTGCCACGGGGACAGGGGTGGCAGATACGCAGTATTTT. Protein product: CATGTGVADTQYF. V usage is TRBV27 and J usage is TRBJ2-3, with 10 bases fitting TRBD1. The CDR3 is made up of 13 amino acids. From germline, CDR1 is MNHEY and CDR2 SMNVEV (reference sequence). Germline trimming cut 10 bases from V and 4 bases from J; bases unmatched to any gene: 5.

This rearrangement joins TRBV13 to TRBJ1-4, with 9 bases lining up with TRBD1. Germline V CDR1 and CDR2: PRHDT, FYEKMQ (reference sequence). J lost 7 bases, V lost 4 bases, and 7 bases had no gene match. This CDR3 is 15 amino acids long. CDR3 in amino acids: CASSSDRGVREKLFF. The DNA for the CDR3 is TGTGCCAGCAGCTCTGACAGGGGGGTGCGTGAAAAACTGTTTTTT.

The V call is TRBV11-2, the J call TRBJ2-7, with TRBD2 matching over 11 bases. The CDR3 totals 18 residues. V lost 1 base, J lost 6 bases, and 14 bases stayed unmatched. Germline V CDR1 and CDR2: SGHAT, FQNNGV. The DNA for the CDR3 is TGTGCCAGCAGCTTAGTAGCTAGCGGGGGGCCAGAAAGTCTCGAGCAGTACTTC. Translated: CASSLVASGGPESLEQYF.

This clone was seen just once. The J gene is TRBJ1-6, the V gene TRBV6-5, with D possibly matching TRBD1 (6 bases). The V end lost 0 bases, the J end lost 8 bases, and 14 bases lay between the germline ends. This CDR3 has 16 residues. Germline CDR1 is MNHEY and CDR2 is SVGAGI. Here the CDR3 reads CASSYSPQGMDSPLHF. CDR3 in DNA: TGTGCCAGCAGTTACTCCCCACAGGGAATGGATTCACCCCTCCACTTT.

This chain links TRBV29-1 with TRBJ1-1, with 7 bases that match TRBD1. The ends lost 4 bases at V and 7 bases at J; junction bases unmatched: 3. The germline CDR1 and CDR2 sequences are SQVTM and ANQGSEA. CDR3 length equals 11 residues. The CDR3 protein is CSVVGTVEAFF. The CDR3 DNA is TGCAGCGTTGTGGGGACAGTTGAAGCTTTCTTT.

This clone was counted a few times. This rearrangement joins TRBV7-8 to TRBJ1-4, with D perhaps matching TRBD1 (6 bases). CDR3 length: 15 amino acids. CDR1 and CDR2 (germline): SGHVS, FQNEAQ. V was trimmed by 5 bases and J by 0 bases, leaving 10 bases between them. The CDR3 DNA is TGTGCCAGCAGCCCCGGACAGTCAACTAATGAAAAACTGTTTTTT. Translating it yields CASSPGQSTNEKLFF.

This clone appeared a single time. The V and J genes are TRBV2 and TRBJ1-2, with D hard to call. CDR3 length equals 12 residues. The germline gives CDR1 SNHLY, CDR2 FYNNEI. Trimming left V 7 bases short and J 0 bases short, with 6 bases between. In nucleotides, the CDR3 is TGTGCCAGCACGGAGGCTAACTATGGCTACACCTTC. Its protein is CASTEANYGYTF.

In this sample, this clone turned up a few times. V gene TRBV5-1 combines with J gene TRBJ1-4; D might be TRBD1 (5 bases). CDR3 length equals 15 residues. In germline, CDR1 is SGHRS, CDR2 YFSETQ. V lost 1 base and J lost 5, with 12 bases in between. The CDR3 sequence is CASSLSGISNEKLFF. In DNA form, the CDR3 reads TGCGCCAGCAGCTTGTCAGGGATATCCAATGAAAAACTGTTTTTT.

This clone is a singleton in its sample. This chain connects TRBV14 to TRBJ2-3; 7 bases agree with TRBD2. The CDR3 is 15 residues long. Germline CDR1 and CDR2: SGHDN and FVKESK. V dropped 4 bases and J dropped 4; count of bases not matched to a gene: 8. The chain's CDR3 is CASSRKGLDADTQYF. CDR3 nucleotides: TGTGCCAGCAGCCGGAAAGGACTAGACGCAGATACGCAGTATTTT. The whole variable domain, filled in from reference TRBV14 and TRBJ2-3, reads EAGVTQFPSHSVIEKGQTVTLRCDPISGHDNLYWYRRVMGKEIKFLLHFVKESKQDESGMPNNRFLAERTGGTYSTLKVQPAELEDSGVYFCASSRKGLDADTQYFGPGTRLTVL.

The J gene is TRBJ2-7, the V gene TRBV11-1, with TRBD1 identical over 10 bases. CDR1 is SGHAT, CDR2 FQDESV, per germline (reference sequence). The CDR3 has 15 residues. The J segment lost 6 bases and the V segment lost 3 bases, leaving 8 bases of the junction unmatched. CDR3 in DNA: TGTGCCAGCAGCTTTTCAGACAGGGGGCAAGCCGAGCAGTACTTC. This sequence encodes CASSFSDRGQAEQYF.